The next 30 T cell receptor beta chains were all read from a single sample in a study of T cell responses to AZD1222 COVID-19 vaccine. The method was immunoSEQ multiplex PCR; TCRdb's version includes in-frame clones alone and lacks a portion of them. Of roughly 180,000 clones in the sample, 94% were seen once. Here the sequenced sample was peripheral blood, taken on day 0 of AZD1222 vaccination. The receptor source for this set is an adult in good health.

The genes are TRBV3-1 (or the pseudogene TRBV3-2) and TRBJ2-2; 10 nucleotides match TRBD1. V lost 1 base and J lost 7; bases outside the gene matches: 9. The CDR3 contains 17 residues. Germline lookup yields CDR1 LGHDT and CDR2 YNNKEL (reference sequence). As DNA, the CDR3 is TGTGCCAGCAGCCAAGGAATCGGACAGGGGGTGGGCGGGGAGCTGTTTTTT. Translating it yields CASSQGIGQGVGGELFF.

This chain connects TRBV27 to TRBJ1-4; D is ambiguous. This CDR3 spans 16 amino acids. Trimming left V 1 base short and J 7 bases short, with 16 bases between. Germline loops: CDR1 MNHEY, CDR2 SMNVEV (reference sequence). CDR3 protein: CASSLYTRGKGEKLFF. The CDR3 nucleotides are TGTGCCAGCAGTTTATATACTCGGGGAAAAGGTGAAAAACTGTTTTTT.

The chain is built from TRBV28 and TRBJ1-2; D possibly corresponds to TRBD1 (6 bases). Germline V lookup: CDR1 MDHEN, CDR2 SYDVKM. CDR3 length equals 16 residues. V was cut by 3 bases and J by 2 bases, with 16 bases left in between. The CDR3 DNA follows: TGTGCCAGCAGTTTTGTCCCCCGGGGGCGCAACTATGGCTACACCTTC. Translation: CASSFVPRGRNYGYTF.

The sample holds a few counts of this clone. CDR3 amino acids: CASSSGTSGIDEQFF. The DNA for the CDR3 is TGTGCCAGTAGTTCCGGGACTAGCGGGATTGATGAGCAGTTCTTC. This chain uses TRBV19 with TRBJ2-1; TRBD2 agrees at 13 bases. The trim removed 5 bases at V and 8 bases at J, leaving 6 bases unmatched. In germline, CDR1 is LNHDA, CDR2 SQIVND (reference sequence). The CDR3 is 15 amino acids.

The gene calls are TRBV15 and TRBJ2-2; D call uncertain. The germline V and J ends were trimmed by 0 bases and 6 bases, with 17 bases remaining between them. CDR1 is LNHNV and CDR2 is YYDKDF in the germline V gene (reference sequence). The CDR3 extends over 17 amino acids. In DNA, the CDR3 is TGTGCCACCAGCAGAGATACCCCGGACCGGAGCGCCGGGGAGCTGTTTTTT. Protein: CATSRDTPDRSAGELFF.

The chain couples TRBV9 to TRBJ2-2, with D maybe TRBD1 (7 bases). Germline V gene lookup returns CDR1 SGDLS and CDR2 YYNGEE. Trimming shortened V by 3 bases and J by 3 bases, and 21 bases separated the two germline ends. There are 18 residues in the CDR3. The CDR3 coding sequence is TGTGCCAGCAGCGGTCTCTCCGGGGGACAGAGTTACACCGGGGAGCTGTTTTTT. Residues: CASSGLSGGQSYTGELFF.

The rearrangement uses TRBV3-1 (or the pseudogene TRBV3-2) and TRBJ2-7; perhaps TRBD2 as D (6 bases). CDR3 length equals 14 residues. V dropped 4 bases and J dropped 2 bases, with 12 bases sitting between them. Looked up from germline, CDR1 is LGHDT and CDR2 is YNNKEL (reference sequence). CDR3 nucleotides: TGTGCCAGCAGCCGTTGGGAGGATGCCTACGAGCAGTACTTC. Translating it yields CASSRWEDAYEQYF.

This rearrangement joins TRBV19 to TRBJ2-1, with D possibly called TRBD1 or TRBD2 (11 bases each). The CDR3 consists of 19 residues. The V end lost 5 bases, the J end lost 1 base, and 24 bases lay between the germline ends. The germline CDR1 and CDR2 sequences are LNHDA and SQIVND (reference sequence). The CDR3 DNA follows: TGTGCCAGTAGTTTCGGGACAGGGGGGACTAGCGGATCCTACAATGAGCAGTTCTTC. Translated, it gives CASSFGTGGTSGSYNEQFF.

The V gene is TRBV4-2, the J gene TRBJ1-1; no reliable D call. Germline CDR1 reads LGHNA; CDR2 reads YNFKEQ. This CDR3 spans 10 amino acids. The V end lost 6 bases, the J end lost 8 bases, and 7 bases lay between the germline ends. CDR3 nucleotides: TGTGCCAGCAGTGGAGGAGAAGCTTTCTTT. Protein sequence: CASSGGEAFF.

This rearrangement joins TRBV27 to TRBJ2-2; TRBD2 aligns across 8 bases. CDR3 length: 18 amino acids. Unmatched junction bases numbered 16, after V lost 5 bases and J lost 5 bases. Germline V CDR1 and CDR2: MNHEY, SMNVEV (reference sequence). The CDR3 DNA is TGTGCCAGCAGTCCGCTACAAGTCAGCGGGAGAAAAACCGGGGAGCTGTTTTTT. Translated, it gives CASSPLQVSGRKTGELFF.

V gene TRBV27 combines with J gene TRBJ2-3, with TRBD2 as a possible D gene (5 bases). Deletions cut 3 bases from V and 0 bases from J, with 16 bases between. Looked up from germline, CDR1 is MNHEY and CDR2 is SMNVEV (reference sequence). CDR3 length equals 17 residues. CDR3 amino acids: CASSFYPLGGSTDTQYF. In DNA, the CDR3 is TGTGCCAGCAGTTTTTACCCACTTGGCGGGAGCACAGATACGCAGTATTTT.

The rearrangement joins TRBV11-2 to TRBJ2-7; TRBD2 aligns across 9 bases. Per the germline V gene, CDR1 is SGHAT and CDR2 is FQNNGV. Trimming removed 1 base from V and 6 bases from J; junction bases left unmatched: 7. This CDR3 is 15 amino acids long. CDR3 DNA sequence: TGTGCCAGCAGCTTAGTGTTAGCGGGAGCATCCGAGCAGTACTTC. Amino acid sequence: CASSLVLAGASEQYF. Using reference TRBV11-2 and TRBJ2-7 for the parts outside the CDR3, the full variable domain is EAGVAQSPRYKIIEKRQSVAFWCNPISGHATLYWYQQILGQGPKLLIQFQNNGVVDDSQLPKDRFSAERLKGVDSTLKIQPAKLEDSAVYLCASSLVLAGASEQYFGPGTRLTVT.

The chain joins TRBV5-6 to TRBJ1-6, with D possibly being TRBD1 (5 bases). Germline lookup yields CDR1 SGHDT and CDR2 YYEEEE. V was clipped by 1 base and J by 3 bases, with 11 bases between them. The CDR3 spans 16 residues. The CDR3, as DNA: TGTGCCAGCAGCTTGAGGGGCATGGACTATAATTCACCCCTCCACTTT. This gives the protein CASSLRGMDYNSPLHF.

The chain couples TRBV7-8 to TRBJ1-2; D possibly corresponds to TRBD1 (5 bases). Trimming removed 0 bases at V and 14 bases at J, with 19 bases between. The CDR3 length is 14 residues. Per germline, CDR1 SGHVS and CDR2 FQNEAQ. CDR3 amino acids: CASSLARQGFGLTF. In DNA, the CDR3 is TGTGCCAGCAGCTTAGCGCGGCAGGGATTCGGGTTGACCTTC.

This chain connects TRBV5-1 to TRBJ2-1, with D perhaps matching TRBD2 (6 bases). Trimming left V 0 bases short and J 8 bases short, with 12 bases between. This CDR3 is 14 amino acids long. CDR1 is SGHRS and CDR2 is YFSETQ in the germline V gene. The chain's CDR3 is CASSLGREPYEQFF. The CDR3 DNA reads as TGCGCCAGCAGCTTGGGCCGGGAGCCGTATGAGCAGTTCTTC.

V usage is TRBV5-6 and J usage is TRBJ2-1; tentative D call: TRBD1 (7 bases). Trimming shortened V by 0 bases and J by 3 bases, and 16 bases separated the two germline ends. This CDR3 is 17 amino acids long. From germline, CDR1 is SGHDT and CDR2 YYEEEE. CDR3 protein: CASSLGGAGGFYNEQFF. The CDR3 DNA is TGTGCCAGCAGCTTGGGCGGGGCAGGGGGTTTCTACAATGAGCAGTTCTTC.

V usage is TRBV9 and J usage is TRBJ2-1; 7 bases map to TRBD2. The CDR3 covers 15 residues. Trimming removed 1 base from V and 5 bases from J; junction bases left unmatched: 6. Germline assignment: CDR1 SGDLS and CDR2 YYNGEE. This CDR3 is CASSVLPSGDNEQFF. CDR3 sequence (DNA): TGTGCCAGCAGCGTATTACCTAGCGGAGACAATGAGCAGTTCTTC.

The chain joins TRBV20-1 to TRBJ1-5, with D unclear. CDR1 is DFQATT and CDR2 is SNEGSKA in the germline V gene (reference sequence). V lost 3 bases and J 0 bases, leaving 3 bases between the germline ends. CDR3 size: 12 residues. CDR3 nucleotide sequence: TGCAGTGCTAGTAGTAGCAATCAGCCCCAGCATTTT. Residues: CSASSSNQPQHF.

This sequence joins TRBV5-4 and TRBJ1-1; no clear D gene. The V end lost 2 bases, the J end lost 6 bases, and 11 bases lay between the germline ends. The CDR3 covers 13 residues. Germline loops: CDR1 SGHNT, CDR2 YYREEE (reference sequence). The CDR3 spells CASSFPGGSEAFF. DNA for the CDR3: TGTGCCAGCAGCTTTCCGGGTGGTTCTGAAGCTTTCTTT.

The chain joins TRBV9 to TRBJ2-7; D not resolved. The CDR3 is 14 amino acids. The germline gives CDR1 SGDLS, CDR2 YYNGEE. V lost 0 bases to trimming and J lost 5 bases, with 12 bases between them. CDR3 loop: CASSVDPLGNEQYF. In nucleotides, the CDR3 is TGTGCCAGCAGCGTAGACCCGTTGGGGAACGAGCAGTACTTC.

In regard to this clone: The identical CDR3 is also encoded by other nucleotide sequences in the sample. This chain links TRBV30 with TRBJ1-1, with D unresolved. With 1 base removed from V and 0 bases from J, the gap between germline ends came to 6 bases. The CDR3 length is 13 residues. Germline V gene sequence: CDR1 GTSNPN, CDR2 SVGIG (reference sequence). As DNA, the CDR3 is TGTGCCTGGAGTGATAATATGAACACTGAAGCTTTCTTT. Translating it yields CAWSDNMNTEAFF.

The chain employs TRBV10-1 and TRBJ1-5, with no clear D. The CDR3 totals 15 residues. From germline, CDR1 is WNHNN and CDR2 SYGVQD (reference sequence). The V gene lost 7 bases and the J gene lost 3 bases, with 16 bases spanning the gap. The CDR3 nucleotides are TGCGCCAGCATCCCCGGGCCCGAGGCCAATCAGCCCCAGCATTTT. Translated, it gives CASIPGPEANQPQHF.

This clone has only one observation. The chain joins TRBV19 to TRBJ1-1, with D possibly TRBD1 on 6 matching bases. Germline V gene sequence: CDR1 LNHDA, CDR2 SQIVND (reference sequence). The CDR3 runs to 15 residues. V was clipped by 3 bases and J by 4 bases, with 15 bases between them. The CDR3 region is CASSIGSGTTTEAFF. CDR3 DNA sequence: TGTGCCAGTAGTATCGGGTCGGGGACAACCACTGAAGCTTTCTTT.

The chain couples TRBV20-1 to TRBJ1-6, with D possibly matching TRBD1 (6 bases). The CDR3 totals 13 residues. Trimming cost V 3 bases and J 10 bases, with 13 bases left between them. Looked up from germline, CDR1 is DFQATT and CDR2 is SNEGSKA (reference sequence). CDR3 amino acids: CSASYRENSPLHF. CDR3 sequence (DNA): TGCAGTGCTAGTTACAGGGAGAACTCACCCCTCCACTTT.

The chain links TRBV29-1 to TRBJ1-2; weak D call: TRBD1 (5 bases). This CDR3 contains 12 residues. The germline CDR1 and CDR2 sequences are SQVTM and ANQGSEA. V was clipped by 6 bases and J by 4 bases, with 12 bases between them. This chain's CDR3 is CSVGGAIYGYTF. CDR3 nucleotides: TGCAGCGTCGGTGGGGCCATCTATGGCTACACCTTC.

J is TRBJ2-1 and V is TRBV19; 9 bases map to TRBD2. CDR3 size: 16 residues. Trimming removed 6 bases from V and 1 base from J; junction bases left unmatched: 7. Germline CDR1 reads LNHDA; CDR2 reads SQIVND (reference sequence). This chain's CDR3 is CASRGSGSMSYNEQFF. CDR3 DNA sequence: TGTGCCAGTAGGGGTAGCGGGAGCATGTCCTACAATGAGCAGTTCTTC.

This chain connects TRBV27 to TRBJ1-2; D is ambiguous. Germline-derived CDR1 and CDR2 are MNHEY and SMNVEV (reference sequence). V lost 5 bases and J lost 4, with 11 bases in between. This CDR3 contains 13 residues. CDR3 loop: CASSPKTSYGYTF. CDR3 nucleotides: TGTGCCAGCAGTCCCAAGACAAGCTATGGCTACACCTTC.

This clone was recorded once. The chain recombines TRBV5-1 with TRBJ1-5; TRBD1 matches 10 bases. CDR3 length: 15 amino acids. The V and J ends lost 4 bases and 5 bases, in that order; junction bases with no gene match: 6. Germline CDR1 reads SGHRS; CDR2 reads YFSETQ. This CDR3 is CASSPSGTGDQPQHF. In DNA, the CDR3 is TGCGCCAGCAGCCCCTCCGGGACAGGGGATCAGCCCCAGCATTTT.

This chain links TRBV19 with TRBJ1-5, with D hard to call. Trimming stripped 3 bases from V and 3 bases from J, with 9 bases between. CDR1 is LNHDA and CDR2 is SQIVND in the germline V gene (reference sequence). The CDR3 sequence is 14 residues long. CDR3 loop: CASSISRNNQPQHF. The CDR3 DNA sequence: TGTGCCAGTAGTATCTCCCGGAACAATCAGCCCCAGCATTTT.

The V call is TRBV15, the J call TRBJ2-3, with D tentatively TRBD1 or TRBD2 (5 bases each). Between the trimmed V and J ends, which lost 0 bases and 4 bases, there was a span of 8 bases. CDR3 length: 14 residues. Germline-derived CDR1 and CDR2 are LNHNV and YYDKDF (reference sequence). The CDR3 here is CATSRDRGADTQYF. For the CDR3, the DNA is TGTGCCACCAGCAGAGATAGAGGGGCAGATACGCAGTATTTT.